One sample yielded the 9 T cell receptor beta chains listed below, sequenced in a study of blood T cell repertoires in COVID-19. Some clones are missing from TCRdb's copy, which holds only in-frame ones; the method was immunoSEQ multiplex PCR. Of just under 90,000 clones detected, around 72% appear once; the ten largest clones hold around an eighth. The sequenced sample was peripheral blood. These receptors came from a woman of 80 years or more with acute or convalescent COVID-19.

The chain employs TRBV4-1 and TRBJ2-1; 13 nucleotides line up with TRBD2. With 0 bases clipped from V and 7 bases from J, the junction kept 3 bases outside the gene matches. CDR1 is MGHRA, CDR2 YSYEKL, per germline. This CDR3 has 16 residues. This CDR3 is CASSQDLLAGGNEQFF. In nucleotides, the CDR3 is TGCGCCAGCAGCCAAGACCTACTAGCGGGGGGGAATGAGCAGTTCTTC.

This clone has more than one count but fewer than ten. The chain is built from TRBV6-5 and TRBJ1-4, with 7 bases lining up with TRBD1. Looked up from germline, CDR1 is MNHEY and CDR2 is SVGAGI. J was trimmed by 5 bases and V by 6 bases; bases with no gene match: 9. The CDR3 sequence is 15 residues long. CDR3 amino acids: CASRAVAGGNEKLFF. The DNA for the CDR3 is TGTGCCAGCAGAGCGGTGGCAGGGGGGAATGAAAAACTGTTTTTT.

The chain joins TRBV30 to TRBJ2-3, with 8 bases aligning to TRBD2. The germline gives CDR1 GTSNPN, CDR2 SVGIG (reference sequence). The ends lost 7 bases at V and 6 bases at J; junction bases unmatched: 12. The CDR3 totals 14 residues. In nucleotides, the CDR3 is TGTGCCTTATCCTTTCTTGGCGGGGGGGATACGCAGTATTTT. This encodes CALSFLGGGDTQYF.

The genes are TRBV7-9 and TRBJ1-1; TRBD1 matches at 9 bases. J gave up 8 bases and V 0 bases, and 4 bases lay outside the gene matches. Germline V gene data show CDR1 as SEHNR and CDR2 as FQNEAQ (reference sequence). This CDR3 is built from 14 residues. The CDR3 region is CASSLAAGQGEAFF. As DNA, the CDR3 is TGTGCCAGCAGCTTAGCGGCCGGACAGGGGGAAGCTTTCTTT.

This chain links TRBV5-1 with TRBJ1-2, with D tentatively TRBD1 (6 bases). CDR3 length: 14 amino acids. Germline CDR1 and CDR2: SGHRS and YFSETQ. Trimming took 7 bases from V and 0 from J, leaving 13 bases between them. DNA for the CDR3: TGCGCCAGCTCCCGGGACACAGCTAACTATGGCTACACCTTC. Residues: CASSRDTANYGYTF.

This clone showed up just a few times. The V and J genes are TRBV3-1 (or the pseudogene TRBV3-2) and TRBJ1-3; D not resolved. From germline, CDR1 is LGHDT and CDR2 YNNKEL (reference sequence). CDR3 length: 17 amino acids. The V and J ends lost 0 bases and 0 bases respectively, with 12 bases between them. The CDR3 loop is CASSQESPLSSGNTIYF. DNA for the CDR3: TGTGCCAGCAGCCAAGAATCCCCACTATCCTCTGGAAACACCATATATTTT.

The gene calls are TRBV5-4 and TRBJ2-5; the D gene is possibly TRBD1 (5 bases). CDR1 is SGHNT, CDR2 YYREEE, per germline (reference sequence). The CDR3 runs 15 residues. With 0 bases removed from V and 5 bases from J, the gap between germline ends came to 14 bases. Here the CDR3 DNA reads TGTGCCAGCAGCTTGGCTGAGACTGGACACGAGACCCAGTACTTC. Translation gives CASSLAETGHETQYF. The whole variable domain, remainder taken from reference TRBV5-4 and TRBJ2-5, is ETGVTQSPTHLIKTRGQQVTLRCSSQSGHNTVSWYQQALGQGPQFIFQYYREEENGRGNFPPRFSGLQFPNYSSELNVNALELDDSALYLCASSLAETGHETQYFGPGTRLLVL.

This clone has a handful of counts. The chain couples TRBV6-2 or TRBV6-3 to TRBJ2-3; weak D call: TRBD2 (7 bases). CDR3 length equals 16 residues. The V gene's germline CDR1 is MNHEY and CDR2 SVGEGT. V shed 5 bases and J shed 2 bases, with 17 bases lying between them. The CDR3 DNA sequence: TGTGCCAGCAGTCCAGGGGAGGGTAGGGACACAGATACGCAGTATTTT. Translation: CASSPGEGRDTDTQYF.

The chain carries TRBV19 and TRBJ2-6; no reliable D call. Germline V gene data show CDR1 as LNHDA and CDR2 as SQIVND (reference sequence). Trimming left V 8 bases short and J 1 base short, with 9 bases between. This CDR3 is 14 amino acids long. CDR3 protein: CASRLFSGANVLTF. CDR3 bases: TGTGCCAGTCGACTTTTTTCTGGGGCCAACGTCCTGACTTTC.